The entry below gives a single T cell receptor (beta chain) sequence along with its context. This clonotype was observed at least ten times. There is no known antigen for this receptor. The sample holds no much larger clone one base away, and base qualities are not on file. The sequencer was an Illumina HiSeq 2500. Quantitative 5'-RACE with molecular barcodes was the method used to prepare the TCR beta libraries. Per the authors' processing: A new computational method based on a probabilistic model of VDJ rearrangement was used to identify disease-linked TCR variants. TCRdb trimmed the raw reads at Q25, called clones with MiXCR and kept productive beta chains. Rows with a matching CDR3 protein are joined into one entry that keeps the most common DNA and genes. For this entry, the V and J calls and clone size follow TCRdb and not the study's own pipeline. This sample is represented by some 150,000 distinct CDR3 sequences; 11% of them were singletons. The ten top clones hold 4.1% of the sample.

The source of the sample is a study of CD8 T cells in ankylosing spondylitis (dated by TCRdb to the late 2010s). For the study in its entirety: The study profiled T cell receptor beta repertoires in healthy donors and ankylosing spondylitis patients to find disease-linked TCR variants. The whole study cohort included about a hundred healthy donors and 20 to 30 ankylosing spondylitis patients. Samples of peripheral blood were taken, and for ankylosing spondylitis patients, synovial fluid was collected as well. Broad study findings and their caveats: Blood from ankylosing spondylitis patients appeared to be characterized by a TCR beta motif made up of several highly homologous amino acid variants. Some of the motif variants had been reported before in the synovial fluid and blood of reactive arthritis patients, a finding that suggests common disease-initiation mechanisms. The disease-linked clones were reported to be significantly enriched in matched synovial fluid samples from ankylosing spondylitis patients. The disease-linked clones showed a CD8+ phenotype and occurred at relatively low frequencies in peripheral blood.

Taken from cysteine to phenylalanine, the CDR3 has 12 residues. The retained sequence is limited to the CDR3, 36 bases, with the frame set at the first base. In the germline V gene, CDR1 corresponds to SNHLY and CDR2 to FYNNEI. Germline trimming: 8 bases from V, 4 bases from J; junction bases outside gene matches: 2. This TCR was sampled from a female donor with ankylosing spondylitis or in good health (not recorded which). Sequenced sample: blood, either unsorted or a sorted T cell fraction (not recorded which). The rearrangement joined TRBV2 to TRBJ1-2, with 9 bases aligning to TRBD1. The bases read TGTGCCAGCGGGACAGGGTTCTATGGCTACACCTTC. It is translated as CASGTGFYGYTF.